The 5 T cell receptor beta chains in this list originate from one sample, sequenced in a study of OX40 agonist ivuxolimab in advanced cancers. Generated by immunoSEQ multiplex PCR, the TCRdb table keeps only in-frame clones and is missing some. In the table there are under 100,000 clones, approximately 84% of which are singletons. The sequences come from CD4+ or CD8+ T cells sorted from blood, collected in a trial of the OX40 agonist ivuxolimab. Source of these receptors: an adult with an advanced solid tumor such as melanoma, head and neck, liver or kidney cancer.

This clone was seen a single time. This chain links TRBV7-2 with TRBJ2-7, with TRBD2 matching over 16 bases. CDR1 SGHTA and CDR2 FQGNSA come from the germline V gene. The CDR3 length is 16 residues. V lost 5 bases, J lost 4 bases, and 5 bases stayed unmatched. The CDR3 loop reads CASSRPGLAGGYEQYF. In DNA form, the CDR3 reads TGTGCCAGCAGCCGTCCGGGACTAGCGGGGGGGTACGAGCAGTACTTC.

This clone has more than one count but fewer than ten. This chain's CDR3 is CASSQEGSEGQPQHF. In nucleotides, the CDR3 is TGTGCCAGCAGCCAAGAGGGGAGTGAAGGGCAGCCCCAGCATTTT. The chain links TRBV4-2 to TRBJ1-5; unclear D gene. Trimming took 0 bases from V and 7 from J, leaving 13 bases between them. This CDR3 spans 15 amino acids. In germline, CDR1 is LGHNA, CDR2 YNFKEQ.

The chain's CDR3 is CASSIPSTDTQYF. DNA of the CDR3: TGTGCCAGCAGCATTCCTAGCACAGATACGCAGTATTTT. This chain links TRBV5-4 with TRBJ2-3, with D hard to call. This CDR3 spans 13 amino acids. V was clipped by 4 bases and J by 0 bases, with 6 bases between them. Germline loops: CDR1 SGHNT, CDR2 YYREEE (reference sequence).

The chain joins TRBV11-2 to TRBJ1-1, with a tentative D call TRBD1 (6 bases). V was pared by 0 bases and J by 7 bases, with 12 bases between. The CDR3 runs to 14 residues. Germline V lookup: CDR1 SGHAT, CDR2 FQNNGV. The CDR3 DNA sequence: TGTGCCAGCAGCTTAGAGGGGGCAGGGGATGAAGCTTTCTTT. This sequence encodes CASSLEGAGDEAFF.

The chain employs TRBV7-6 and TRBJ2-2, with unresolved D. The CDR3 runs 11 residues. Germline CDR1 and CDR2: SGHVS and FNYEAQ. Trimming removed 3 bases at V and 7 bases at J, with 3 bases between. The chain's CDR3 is CASSLVGELFF. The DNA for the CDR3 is TGTGCCAGCAGCTTGGTCGGGGAGCTGTTTTTT.